Listed below are T cell receptor beta chains from one sample, sequenced in a study of T cells in Graves' hyperthyroidism and ophthalmopathy. TCRdb re-called the multiplex PCR reads with MiXCR, one entry per CDR3 protein. The table records 300,000 to 450,000 distinct CDR3 sequences, roughly 20% of them present only once. The specimen was blood. All receptors derive from a woman in her 40s with Graves' ophthalmopathy. The CDR3 runs from the conserved cysteine through the conserved F or W. D genes are given only for firm matches. Size values are once, few and many counts, or a class for expanded clones, and some rows have none.

J gene: TRBJ2-4
clone size: many
D gene: -
V gene: TRBV28
CDR3 protein: CASSLSGKGANIQYF
CDR3 DNA: TGTGCCAGCAGCCTTAGCGGGAAGGGGGCGAACATTCAGTACTTC

J gene: TRBJ2-6
clone size: many
D gene: -
V gene: TRBV6-1
CDR3 protein: CASMTRSGANVLTF
CDR3 DNA: TGTGCCAGCATGACGCGCTCTGGGGCCAACGTCCTGACTTTC

J gene: TRBJ2-5
clone size: many
D gene: -
V gene: TRBV11-2
CDR3 protein: CASSLGTNQETQYF
CDR3 DNA: TGTGCCAGCAGCTTGGGGACAAACCAAGAGACCCAGTACTTC

J gene: TRBJ1-2
clone size: -
D gene: TRBD1
V gene: TRBV5-1
CDR3 protein: CASRLGTGGYTF
CDR3 DNA: TGCGCCAGCAGACTCGGGACAGGTGGCTACACCTTC

J gene: TRBJ2-6
clone size: many
D gene: -
V gene: TRBV19
CDR3 protein: CASSKDGGSSGANVLTF
CDR3 DNA: TGTGCCAGTAGTAAGGACGGCGGTTCTTCGGGGGCCAACGTCCTGACTTTC

J gene: TRBJ1-2
clone size: many
D gene: -
V gene: TRBV18
CDR3 protein: CASSPRAGDGYTF
CDR3 DNA: TGTGCCAGCTCACCAAGGGCAGGGGATGGCTACACCTTC

J gene: TRBJ1-2
clone size: many
D gene: -
V gene: TRBV5-1
CDR3 protein: CASSLAQASYGYTF
CDR3 DNA: TGCGCCAGCAGCTTGGCCCAGGCCAGCTATGGCTACACCTTC

J gene: TRBJ1-3
clone size: many
D gene: -
V gene: TRBV15
CDR3 protein: CATSRTTPSGNTIYF
CDR3 DNA: TGTGCCACCAGCAGGACGACCCCCTCTGGAAACACCATATATTTT

J gene: TRBJ2-5
clone size: many
D gene: -
V gene: TRBV28
CDR3 protein: CASSVRRGRQETQYF
CDR3 DNA: TGTGCCAGCAGTGTGAGGAGGGGCCGCCAAGAGACCCAGTACTTC

J gene: TRBJ1-1
clone size: many
D gene: -
V gene: TRBV11-2
CDR3 protein: CASSLQEPTEAFF
CDR3 DNA: TGTGCCAGCAGCTTACAGGAACCCACTGAAGCTTTCTTT

J gene: TRBJ2-7
clone size: -
D gene: TRBD1
V gene: TRBV18
CDR3 protein: CASSPGTGGVYEQYF
CDR3 DNA: TGTGCCAGCTCACCCGGGACAGGGGGCGTCTACGAGCAGTACTTC

J gene: TRBJ1-1
clone size: many
D gene: -
V gene: TRBV20-1
CDR3 protein: CSASRDNRMNTEAFF
CDR3 DNA: TGCAGTGCCAGCCGGGACAATCGGATGAACACTGAAGCTTTCTTT

J gene: TRBJ2-7
clone size: many
D gene: TRBD1
V gene: TRBV20-1
CDR3 protein: CSARDLGTGVYEQYF
CDR3 DNA: TGCAGTGCTAGAGACCTCGGGACAGGGGTCTACGAGCAGTACTTC

J gene: TRBJ2-7
clone size: many
D gene: -
V gene: TRBV28
CDR3 protein: CASSSQFIHEQYF
CDR3 DNA: TGTGCCAGCAGTTCCCAATTCATCCACGAGCAGTACTTC

J gene: TRBJ2-2
clone size: many
D gene: -
V gene: TRBV30
CDR3 protein: CAWKSLPGELFF
CDR3 DNA: TGTGCCTGGAAGTCACTCCCCGGGGAGCTGTTTTTT

J gene: TRBJ1-1
clone size: many
D gene: -
V gene: TRBV18
CDR3 protein: CASSPQVQVQNTEAFF
CDR3 DNA: TGTGCCAGCTCACCACAGGTTCAGGTCCAAAACACTGAAGCTTTCTTT

J gene: TRBJ2-5
clone size: many
D gene: -
V gene: TRBV6-1
CDR3 protein: CASSVVDGNQETQYF
CDR3 DNA: TGTGCCAGCAGTGTCGTCGACGGGAACCAAGAGACCCAGTACTTC

J gene: TRBJ2-7
clone size: -
D gene: TRBD1
V gene: TRBV6-1
CDR3 protein: CASSTSGTGIYYEQYF
CDR3 DNA: TGTGCCAGCAGTACATCCGGGACAGGGATTTACTACGAGCAGTACTTC

J gene: TRBJ1-1
clone size: -
D gene: TRBD1
V gene: TRBV5-1
CDR3 protein: CASSSKAPGRQGATEAFF
CDR3 DNA: TGCGCCAGCAGCTCAAAGGCACCTGGAAGACAGGGGGCAACTGAAGCTTTCTTT

J gene: TRBJ1-1
clone size: many
D gene: -
V gene: TRBV29-1
CDR3 protein: CSVGPKLRNTEAFF
CDR3 DNA: TGCAGCGTTGGGCCTAAACTCAGGAACACTGAAGCTTTCTTT

J gene: TRBJ2-7
clone size: -
D gene: -
V gene: TRBV20-1
CDR3 protein: CSSQQGASGNYEQYF
CDR3 DNA: TGCAGTTCCCAGCAGGGGGCTAGCGGGAACTACGAGCAGTACTTC

J gene: TRBJ1-6
clone size: many
D gene: TRBD1
V gene: TRBV28
CDR3 protein: CASSFSGGESPLHF
CDR3 DNA: TGTGCCAGCAGTTTCTCAGGGGGGGAGTCACCCCTCCACTTT

J gene: TRBJ2-7
clone size: few
D gene: -
V gene: TRBV20-1
CDR3 protein: CSASLGPTRQYF
CDR3 DNA: TGCAGTGCTAGCCTTGGACCGACTCGGCAGTACTTC

J gene: TRBJ1-2
clone size: many
D gene: -
V gene: TRBV6-5
CDR3 protein: CASSIRVTGINYGYTF
CDR3 DNA: TGTGCCAGCAGTATAAGGGTCACAGGGATAAACTATGGCTACACCTTC

J gene: TRBJ1-1
clone size: many
D gene: TRBD1
V gene: TRBV5-5
CDR3 protein: CASSTPGTGYGTEAFF
CDR3 DNA: TGTGCCAGCAGCACTCCCGGGACAGGGTACGGCACTGAAGCTTTCTTT

J gene: TRBJ1-1
clone size: many
D gene: -
V gene: TRBV2
CDR3 protein: CASKQLGNTEAFF
CDR3 DNA: TGTGCCAGCAAGCAACTGGGGAACACTGAAGCTTTCTTT

J gene: TRBJ2-5
clone size: many
D gene: -
V gene: TRBV27
CDR3 protein: CAGSSKGPGTQYF
CDR3 DNA: TGTGCCGGCAGTTCTAAGGGGCCGGGGACCCAGTACTTC

J gene: TRBJ1-1
clone size: many
D gene: -
V gene: TRBV27
CDR3 protein: CASSKRNRVNTEAFF
CDR3 DNA: TGTGCCAGCAGTAAGCGAAACAGGGTGAACACTGAAGCTTTCTTT

J gene: TRBJ2-7
clone size: many
D gene: -
V gene: TRBV7-8
CDR3 protein: CASSLEGGIYYEQYF
CDR3 DNA: TGTGCCAGCAGCTTAGAGGGGGGGATCTACTACGAGCAGTACTTC

J gene: TRBJ1-3
clone size: -
D gene: TRBD1
V gene: TRBV19
CDR3 protein: CASNSGTAGNTIYF
CDR3 DNA: TGTGCCAGTAATTCCGGGACAGCGGGAAACACCATATATTTT